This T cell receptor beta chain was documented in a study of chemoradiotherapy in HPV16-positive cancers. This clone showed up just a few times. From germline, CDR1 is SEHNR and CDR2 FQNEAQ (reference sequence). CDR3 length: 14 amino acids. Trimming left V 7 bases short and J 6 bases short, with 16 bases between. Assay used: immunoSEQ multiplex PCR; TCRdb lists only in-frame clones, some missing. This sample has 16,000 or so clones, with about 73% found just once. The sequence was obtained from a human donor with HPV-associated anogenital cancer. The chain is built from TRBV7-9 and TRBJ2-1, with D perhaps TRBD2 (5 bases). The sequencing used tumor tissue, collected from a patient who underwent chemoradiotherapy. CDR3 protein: CASIQRGGSNEQFF. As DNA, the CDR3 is TGTGCCAGCATCCAACGCGGCGGGTCCAATGAGCAGTTCTTC.